This T cell receptor (beta chain) was documented in a study of PD-1 blockade in classical Hodgkin lymphoma (dated by TCRdb to 2018 to 2020). Study-level background: Nivolumab dosing was 3 mg/kg intravenously every 2 weeks, continuing until either disease progression or unacceptable toxicity. The study used TCR beta sequencing and CyTOF to define a peripheral blood immune signature of response to PD-1 blockade in classical Hodgkin lymphoma.

Results and caveats for the whole study, not just this receptor: Lower diversity was seen in patients whose nivolumab began less than 1 year after ASCT, and these patients were left out of later analyses so that immune reconstitution would not confound the results. By C4D1, a significant rise was seen in CD4+ TCR diversity but not in CD8+ TCR diversity (p=0.0027 vs p=0.16), and the rise was most apparent among complete responders (p=0.02). Among trial patients, those achieving complete response had baseline diversity similar to that of newly diagnosed patients, while diversity was significantly lower in partial responders and progressors. Baseline TCR diversity was reported to be lower in newly diagnosed patients than in healthy donors and to be lower still in relapsed/refractory patients. The study was restricted to a single clinical trial cohort, and the causes of repertoire differences, possibly disease activity or prior therapy, were left undefined.

What this sample's time point label stands for: cycle 4 day 1 (C4D1), after five to seven weeks of nivolumab. Every trial patient had relapsed after autologous stem cell transplantation, and cohorts A, B and C differed in prior brentuximab vedotin exposure. The trial cohort included 55 to 60 patients with relapsed/refractory classical Hodgkin lymphoma, and each patient had a best overall response of complete response, partial response or progressive disease. Single-agent nivolumab was administered to trial patients in the multi-cohort phase II CheckMate 205 trial. An independent review committee assessed best overall response by applying the 2007 International Working Group response criteria. Trial PBMCs were collected just before the start of nivolumab (C1D1) and during therapy at cycle 2 day 1 and cycle 4 day 1. After peripheral blood was drawn into 8 mL Vacutainer Cell Preparation Tubes, PBMCs were isolated by centrifugation and then cryopreserved.

The Qiagen DNeasy kit was used to extract genomic DNA from unsorted PBMCs and from the negatively selected CD4+ and CD8+ fractions. TCR beta CDR3 regions were amplified by immunoSEQ multiplex PCR using primers annealing to V and J segments. A synthetic immune receptor repertoire was used to minimize amplification bias, and remaining bias was computationally removed after sequencing. The source study handled its data this way. Custom Python scripts were used to quantify repertoire diversity as the Shannon entropy index. Unsorted, CD4+ and CD8+ repertoires were examined separately, except in combined analyses, for which CD4+ and CD8+ sequences were merged in silico. A clone was considered expanded if an increase in frequency of at least 2-fold after treatment relative to C1D1 was found, and a pseudocount of 0.5 was applied to clones undetected at baseline. Singleton clones were defined as clones with 0 or 1 copy at C1D1, and non-singleton clones were defined as clones with 2 or more copies. Clones expanded in unsorted samples were assigned a CD4+, CD8+ or unknown annotation through matching of protein sequences in sorted samples from the same patient. Wilcoxon tests on paired samples were used to test changes in diversity from C1D1 to C4D1. TCRdb retrieved this table from immuneACCESS and kept in-frame rearrangements only. Not all clones are present; in checked studies, unresolved V genes account for under half, and no reason is known for the remainder. V and J calls and clone size are given by that table; D and trimming were obtained from the DNA. This sample comprises 20,000 to 25,000 clones, 60% to 80% of them detected only once. In total, the top ten clones hold under 25% of the sample.

As to this clone: Its antigen has not been determined. No much larger clonotype is one base removed from it; base qualities were not supplied.

The receptor comes from a human donor with classical Hodgkin lymphoma. Here the sequenced sample was peripheral blood mononuclear cells (PBMCs), taken before the fourth cycle of nivolumab.

The sequenced DNA is TGTGCCAGCAGTGAACAGGGTGCCGGGGAGCTGTTTTTT. This translates into CASSEQGAGELFF. The receptor chain draws on TRBV6-4 and TRBJ2-2; the D region possibly corresponds to TRBD1 (6 bases align). The CDR3, from cysteine to phenylalanine, totals 13 residues. Only CDR3 DNA remains: 39 bases, in frame from the first base. Taken from the germline V gene, the CDR1 and CDR2 loops are MRHNA and SNTAGT. Cut back by 3 bases and 6 bases, the V and J ends lie 8 bases apart.